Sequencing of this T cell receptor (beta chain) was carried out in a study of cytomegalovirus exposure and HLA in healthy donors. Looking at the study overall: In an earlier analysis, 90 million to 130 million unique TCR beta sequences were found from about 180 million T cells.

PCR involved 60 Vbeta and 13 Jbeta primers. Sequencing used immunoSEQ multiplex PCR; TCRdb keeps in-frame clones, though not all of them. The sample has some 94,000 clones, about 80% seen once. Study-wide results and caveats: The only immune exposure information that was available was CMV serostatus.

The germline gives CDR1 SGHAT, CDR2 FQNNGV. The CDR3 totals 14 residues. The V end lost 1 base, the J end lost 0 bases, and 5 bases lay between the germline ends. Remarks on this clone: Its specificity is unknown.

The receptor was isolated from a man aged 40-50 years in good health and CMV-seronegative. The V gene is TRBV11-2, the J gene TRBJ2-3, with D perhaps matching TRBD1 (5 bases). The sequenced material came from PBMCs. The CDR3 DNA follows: TGTGCCAGCAGCTTAGCAGGGAGCACAGATACGCAGTATTTT. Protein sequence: CASSLAGSTDTQYF.